This TCR beta chain was captured by sequencing in a study of CD8 T cells in Susac syndrome. Reverse transcription of 0.5 to 1 ug RNA was performed with random hexamers. The TCR beta CDR3 was amplified by immunoSEQ multiplex PCR across 54 Vbeta, 13 Jbeta. Each CDR3 protein is one row after TCRdb ran MiXCR on the immunoSEQ multiplex PCR reads. This table has hundreds of thousands of distinct CDR3 sequences, less than 95% appearing once. The ends lost 4 bases at V and 4 bases at J; junction bases unmatched: 10. The CDR3 spans 15 residues. CDR1 is SGDLS and CDR2 is YYNGEE in the germline V gene. Sequencing of TCR beta, carried out with a high-throughput approach, was applied to CD8+ and CD4+ T cells from the blood.

The rearrangement uses TRBV9 and TRBJ1-1; TRBD1 aligns across 7 bases. The sequencing sample was made of CD4+ T cells from PBMCs. The sequence was collected from a human donor with Susac syndrome. CDR3 nucleotides: TGTGCCAGCAGCCTCATGGAGGGGGCCCCCACTGAAGCTTTCTTT. Its translation: CASSLMEGAPTEAFF.